This entry lists 17 T cell receptor beta chains sequenced from one sample in a study of cytomegalovirus exposure and HLA in healthy donors. Clones were read by immunoSEQ multiplex PCR, and TCRdb kept only the in-frame ones, dropping some. The table shows around 74,000 clones, with just under 85% occurring only once. Sequencing was done on a sample of PBMCs. These receptors were taken from a man aged 25-40 years in good health and CMV-seronegative.

This clone was found once. The V and J genes are TRBV5-1 and TRBJ1-1; 9 bases line up with TRBD1. The V and J ends lost 4 bases and 4 bases, in that order; junction bases with no gene match: 20. The germline gives CDR1 SGHRS, CDR2 YFSETQ. This CDR3 is built from 19 residues. This chain's CDR3 is CASSVRRTGDPRLSTEAFF. Here the CDR3 DNA reads TGCGCCAGCAGCGTAAGGAGGACAGGGGACCCGAGGCTGAGCACTGAAGCTTTCTTT.

The gene calls are TRBV2 and TRBJ2-7; 7 bases map to TRBD1. CDR3 length equals 14 residues. V lost 10 bases, J lost 3 bases, and 12 bases stayed unmatched. Germline V lookup: CDR1 SNHLY, CDR2 FYNNEI. CDR3 sequence reads: CATRRQGLGYEQYF. The CDR3 nucleotides read TGTGCCACCCGCCGACAGGGTTTGGGCTACGAGCAGTACTTC.

This chain uses TRBV29-1 with TRBJ1-2; 8 bases match TRBD1. V was clipped by 7 bases and J by 3 bases; unmatched bases: 16. Germline V CDR1 and CDR2: SQVTM, ANQGSEA. This CDR3 has 16 amino acids. The CDR3 here is CSASGTGHRVDYGYTF. The CDR3 region has the DNA TGCAGCGCCTCCGGGACAGGTCATCGTGTGGACTATGGCTACACCTTC.

The chain couples TRBV4-3 to TRBJ1-1; 7 bases fit TRBD1. Germline-derived CDR1 and CDR2 are LGHNA and YSLEER. V was pared by 4 bases and J by 5 bases, with 13 bases of the junction left unmatched. CDR3 length: 16 residues. The CDR3 coding sequence is TGCGCCAGCAGCCGGAAAACAGGGGAAGGTGGGACTGAAGCTTTCTTT. Its translation is CASSRKTGEGGTEAFF.

The chain recombines TRBV5-6 with TRBJ2-1; the D is unclear. Germline V gene sequence: CDR1 SGHDT, CDR2 YYEEEE. The CDR3 is 16 amino acids. Trimming left V 2 bases short and J 7 bases short, with 19 bases between. This chain's CDR3 is CASSFAGSLVWNEQFF. The CDR3 DNA is TGTGCCAGCAGCTTCGCAGGTTCGCTCGTTTGGAATGAGCAGTTCTTC.

The chain's CDR3 is CASSSGGSEAFF. DNA of the CDR3: TGTGCCAGCAGCTCGGGGGGGTCTGAAGCTTTCTTT. The V gene is TRBV7-2, the J gene TRBJ1-1; D is perhaps TRBD1 (5 bases). V was clipped by 4 bases and J by 6 bases, with 9 bases between them. Germline CDR1 is SGHTA and CDR2 is FQGNSA. CDR3 size: 12 residues. Full variable domain (remainder filled in from reference TRBV7-2 and TRBJ1-1): GAGVSQSPSNKVTEKGKDVELRCDPISGHTALYWYRQSLGQGLEFLIYFQGNSAPDKSGLPSDRFSAERTGGSVSTLTIQRTQQEDSAVYLCASSSGGSEAFFGQGTRLTVV.

This sequence joins TRBV5-5 and TRBJ2-7; 7 bases match TRBD1. V was pared by 4 bases and J by 3 bases, with 13 bases of the junction left unmatched. Germline assignment: CDR1 SGHKS and CDR2 YYEKEE (reference sequence). The CDR3 has 16 residues. CDR3 region: CASSLDRASSIYEQYF. The DNA of the CDR3 is TGTGCCAGCAGCCTAGACAGGGCAAGTAGCATCTACGAGCAGTACTTC.

The V call is TRBV6-5, the J call TRBJ2-5; 10 positions agree with TRBD2. Trimming at V came to 7 bases and at J to 5 bases, leaving 10 bases not matched to a gene. This CDR3 is 15 amino acids long. Germline values: CDR1 MNHEY, CDR2 SVGAGI. CDR3 DNA: TGTGCCAGCATCCCTGCTAGCGGGAGCCGGGAGACCCAGTACTTC. Its translation: CASIPASGSRETQYF.

The table lists this clone with a count of one. This rearrangement joins TRBV6-6 to TRBJ2-1; 10 bases match TRBD2. V dropped 0 bases and J dropped 6; count of bases not matched to a gene: 5. Germline lookup yields CDR1 MNHNY and CDR2 SVGAGI (reference sequence). CDR3 size: 16 residues. The DNA for the CDR3 is TGTGCCAGCAGTTACTCGCGGACTAGCGGTCGCAATGAGCAGTTCTTC. Its translation: CASSYSRTSGRNEQFF.

CDR3 amino acids: CASMMTGGRGSPLHF. CDR3 DNA: TGTGCCAGCATGATGACAGGGGGCAGAGGATCACCCCTCCACTTT. The V and J genes are TRBV27 and TRBJ1-6, with 10 nucleotides matching TRBD1. J lost 10 bases, V lost 7 bases, and 10 bases had no gene match. The CDR3 extends over 15 amino acids. The germline V gene encodes CDR1 MNHEY and CDR2 SMNVEV (reference sequence).

This rearrangement joins TRBV11-3 to TRBJ2-2; no firm D call. V lost 1 base, J lost 4 bases, and 10 bases lay in between. The CDR3 contains 15 residues. Germline CDR1 and CDR2: SGHNT and YENEEA. Here the CDR3 DNA reads TGTGCCAGCAGCTTAGGATCCGTACTCACCGGGGAGCTGTTTTTT. Its protein product is CASSLGSVLTGELFF.

This sequence joins TRBV4-3 and TRBJ2-1; 14 nucleotides match TRBD2. Germline CDR1 reads LGHNA; CDR2 reads YSLEER. The length of the CDR3 is 21 residues. Trimming removed 4 bases from V and 3 bases from J; junction bases left unmatched: 17. The CDR3 nucleotides are TGCGCCAGCAGCCTCGGAGCGGGACTAGCGGGAGAAAATCGGGGCTACAATGAGCAGTTCTTC. Amino acid sequence: CASSLGAGLAGENRGYNEQFF.

This clone has a count of ten or more. CDR3 residues: CASSLVGSEVDEQFF. Written as DNA, the CDR3 is TGTGCCAGCAGCTTAGTTGGTTCCGAGGTTGATGAGCAGTTCTTC. The chain joins TRBV11-1 to TRBJ2-1; D is ambiguous. The length of the CDR3 is 15 residues. Germline V lookup: CDR1 SGHAT, CDR2 FQDESV (reference sequence). V lost 1 base to trimming and J lost 8 bases, with 15 bases between them.

The gene calls are TRBV7-9 and TRBJ1-2; D unresolved. Germline V CDR1 and CDR2: SEHNR, FQNEAQ (reference sequence). With 4 bases removed from V and 8 bases from J, the gap between germline ends came to 8 bases. This CDR3 has 11 residues. CDR3 residues: CASSWAEGYTF. The CDR3, as DNA: TGTGCCAGCAGCTGGGCCGAGGGCTACACCTTC.

This chain's CDR3 is CASTSEVRRTDTQYF. CDR3 nucleotide sequence: TGTGCCAGCACCTCCGAGGTCAGACGCACAGATACGCAGTATTTT. The chain is built from TRBV27 and TRBJ2-3; the D is unclear. Between the trimmed V and J ends, which lost 7 bases and 1 base, there was a span of 15 bases. Looked up from germline, CDR1 is MNHEY and CDR2 is SMNVEV (reference sequence). CDR3 length equals 15 residues.

The chain is built from TRBV7-9 and TRBJ2-7, with a possible D match to TRBD1 (5 bases). V was shortened by 7 bases and J by 7 bases, with 17 bases between the two germline ends. CDR1 and CDR2 from the germline V gene are SEHNR and FQNEAQ (reference sequence). The CDR3 covers 13 residues. Here the CDR3 DNA reads TGTGCCAGCAACGCGGCAGGGTCTAGGGAGCAGTACTTC. It specifies CASNAAGSREQYF.

The count of this clone is one. The chain joins TRBV19 to TRBJ2-7, with 8 bases lining up with TRBD1. Looked up from germline, CDR1 is LNHDA and CDR2 is SQIVND (reference sequence). The CDR3 spans 15 residues. Germline trimming cut 4 bases from V and 3 bases from J; bases unmatched to any gene: 8. Here the CDR3 reads CASSSTDRGGYEQYF. DNA for the CDR3: TGTGCCAGTAGTAGCACCGACAGGGGTGGCTACGAGCAGTACTTC.